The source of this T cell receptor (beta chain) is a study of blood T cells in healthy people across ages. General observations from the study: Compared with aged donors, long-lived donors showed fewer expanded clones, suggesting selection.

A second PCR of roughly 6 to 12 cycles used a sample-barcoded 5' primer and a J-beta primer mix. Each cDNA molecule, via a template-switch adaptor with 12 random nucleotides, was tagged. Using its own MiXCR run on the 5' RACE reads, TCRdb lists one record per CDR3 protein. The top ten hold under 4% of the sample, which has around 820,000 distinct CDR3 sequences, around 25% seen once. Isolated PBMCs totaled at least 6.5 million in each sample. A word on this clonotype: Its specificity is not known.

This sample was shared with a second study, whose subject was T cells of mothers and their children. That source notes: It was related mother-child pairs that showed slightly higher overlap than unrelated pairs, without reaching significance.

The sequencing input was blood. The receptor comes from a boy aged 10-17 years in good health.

Here the CDR3 DNA reads TGTGCCAGCAAGACCAACAGGGTAAACGGGAGGAAACTGTTTTTT. Protein product: CASKTNRVNGRKLFF. The chain employs TRBV6-6 and TRBJ1-4; TRBD1 might be the D (6 bases). Trimming shortened V by 7 bases and J by 11 bases, and 23 bases separated the two germline ends. Looked up from germline, CDR1 is MNHNY and CDR2 is SVGAGI (reference sequence). The CDR3 is made up of 15 amino acids.